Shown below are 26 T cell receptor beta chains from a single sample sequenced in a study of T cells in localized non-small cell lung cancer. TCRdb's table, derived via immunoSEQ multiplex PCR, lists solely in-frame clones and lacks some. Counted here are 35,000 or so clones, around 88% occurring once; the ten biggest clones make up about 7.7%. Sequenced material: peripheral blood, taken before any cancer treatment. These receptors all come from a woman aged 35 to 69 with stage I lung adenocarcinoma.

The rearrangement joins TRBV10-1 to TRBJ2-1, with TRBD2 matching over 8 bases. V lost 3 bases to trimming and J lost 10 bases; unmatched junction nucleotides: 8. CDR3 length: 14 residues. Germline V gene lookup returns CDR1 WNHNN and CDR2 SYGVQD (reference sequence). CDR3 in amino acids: CASSDRWRTSEQFF. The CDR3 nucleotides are TGCGCCAGCAGTGACAGATGGCGGACTAGCGAGCAGTTCTTC.

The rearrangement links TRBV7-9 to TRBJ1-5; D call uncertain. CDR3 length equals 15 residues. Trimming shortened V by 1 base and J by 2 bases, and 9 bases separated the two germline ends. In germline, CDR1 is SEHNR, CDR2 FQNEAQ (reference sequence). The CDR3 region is CASSLGDTGNQPQHF. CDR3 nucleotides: TGTGCCAGCAGCTTAGGGGATACGGGCAATCAGCCCCAGCATTTT.

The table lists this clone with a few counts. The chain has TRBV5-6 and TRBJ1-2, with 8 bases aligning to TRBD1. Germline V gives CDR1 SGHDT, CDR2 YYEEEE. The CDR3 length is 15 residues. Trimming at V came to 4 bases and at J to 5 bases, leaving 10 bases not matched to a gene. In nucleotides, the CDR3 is TGTGCCAGCAGCCTAATTGGACAGGGACGGTATGGCTACACCTTC. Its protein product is CASSLIGQGRYGYTF.

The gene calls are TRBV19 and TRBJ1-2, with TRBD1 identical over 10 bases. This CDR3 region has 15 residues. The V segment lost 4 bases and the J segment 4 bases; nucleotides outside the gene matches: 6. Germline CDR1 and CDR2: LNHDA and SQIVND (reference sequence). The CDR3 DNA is TGTGCCAGTAGTAGACAGGGGGCTGGCGTCTATGGCTACACCTTC. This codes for CASSRQGAGVYGYTF.

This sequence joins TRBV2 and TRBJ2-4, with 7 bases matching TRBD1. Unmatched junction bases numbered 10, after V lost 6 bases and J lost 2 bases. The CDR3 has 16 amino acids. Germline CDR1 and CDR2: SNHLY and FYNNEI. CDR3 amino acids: CASSPTGAGSKNIQYF. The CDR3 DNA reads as TGTGCCAGCAGCCCCACAGGGGCGGGTTCCAAAAACATTCAGTACTTC.

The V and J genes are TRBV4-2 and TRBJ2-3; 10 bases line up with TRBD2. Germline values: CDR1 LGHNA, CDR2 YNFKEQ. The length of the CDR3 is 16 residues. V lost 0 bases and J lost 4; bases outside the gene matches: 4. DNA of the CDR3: TGTGCCAGCAGCCAAGATGAAGCGGGGGGGCCAGATACGCAGTATTTT. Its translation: CASSQDEAGGPDTQYF.

The CDR3 loop reads CASSGLAGDNEQFF. In nucleotides, the CDR3 is TGTGCCAGCAGTGGACTAGCGGGAGACAATGAGCAGTTCTTC. V usage is TRBV6-6 and J usage is TRBJ2-1, with 13 bases matching TRBD2. V shed 5 bases, J shed 5 bases, and the junction held 0 bases outside the gene matches. The germline CDR1 and CDR2 sequences are MNHNY and SVGAGI (reference sequence). CDR3 length: 14 residues.

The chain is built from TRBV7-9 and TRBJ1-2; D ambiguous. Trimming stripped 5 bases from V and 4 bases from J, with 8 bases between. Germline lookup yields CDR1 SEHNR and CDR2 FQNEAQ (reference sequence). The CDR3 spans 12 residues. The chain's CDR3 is CASSPDTYGYTF. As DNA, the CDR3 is TGTGCCAGCAGCCCCGACACCTATGGCTACACCTTC.

For the CDR3, the DNA is TGTGCCAGCAGCCCCGGGACAGGGGGCACAGATACGCAGTATTTT. It encodes CASSPGTGGTDTQYF. J is TRBJ2-3 and V is TRBV5-6; 10 bases line up with TRBD1. The ends lost 4 bases at V and 1 base at J; junction bases unmatched: 3. Looked up from germline, CDR1 is SGHDT and CDR2 is YYEEEE. The CDR3 is 15 residues long.

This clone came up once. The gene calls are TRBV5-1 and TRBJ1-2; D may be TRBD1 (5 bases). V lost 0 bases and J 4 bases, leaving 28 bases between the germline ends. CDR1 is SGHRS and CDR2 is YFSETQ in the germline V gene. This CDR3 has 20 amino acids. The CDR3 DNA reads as TGCGCCAGCAGCTTGGGGGGATTATACAGATCCAGGGAAGGGTCCTATGGCTACACCTTC. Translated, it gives CASSLGGLYRSREGSYGYTF.

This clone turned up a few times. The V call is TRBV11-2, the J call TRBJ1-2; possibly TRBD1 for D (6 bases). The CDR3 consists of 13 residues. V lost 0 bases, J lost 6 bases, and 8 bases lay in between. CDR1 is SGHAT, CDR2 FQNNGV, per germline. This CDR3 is CASSLDRGNGYTF. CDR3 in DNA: TGTGCCAGCAGCTTAGACAGGGGTAATGGCTACACCTTC. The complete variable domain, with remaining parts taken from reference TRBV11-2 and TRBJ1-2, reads EAGVAQSPRYKIIEKRQSVAFWCNPISGHATLYWYQQILGQGPKLLIQFQNNGVVDDSQLPKDRFSAERLKGVDSTLKIQPAKLEDSAVYLCASSLDRGNGYTFGSGTRLTVV.

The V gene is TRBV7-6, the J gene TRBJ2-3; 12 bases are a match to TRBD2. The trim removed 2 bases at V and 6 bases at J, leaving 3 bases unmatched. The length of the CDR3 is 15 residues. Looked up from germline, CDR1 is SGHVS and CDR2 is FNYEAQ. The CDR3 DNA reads TGTGCCAGCAGCTTAACTAGCGGGGGGACGGATACGCAGTATTTT. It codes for CASSLTSGGTDTQYF.

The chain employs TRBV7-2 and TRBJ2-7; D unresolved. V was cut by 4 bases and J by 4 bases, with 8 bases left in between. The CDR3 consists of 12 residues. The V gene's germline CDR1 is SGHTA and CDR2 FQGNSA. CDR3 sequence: CASSSQRYEQYF. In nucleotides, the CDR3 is TGTGCCAGCAGCTCTCAGCGTTACGAGCAGTACTTC.

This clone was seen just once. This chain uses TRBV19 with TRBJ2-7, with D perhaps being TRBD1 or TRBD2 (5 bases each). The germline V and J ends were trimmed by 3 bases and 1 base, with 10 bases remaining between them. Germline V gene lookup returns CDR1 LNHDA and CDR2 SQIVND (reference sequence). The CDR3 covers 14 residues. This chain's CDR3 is CASSIRDGSYEQYF. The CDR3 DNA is TGTGCCAGTAGTATCCGGGACGGATCCTACGAGCAGTACTTC.

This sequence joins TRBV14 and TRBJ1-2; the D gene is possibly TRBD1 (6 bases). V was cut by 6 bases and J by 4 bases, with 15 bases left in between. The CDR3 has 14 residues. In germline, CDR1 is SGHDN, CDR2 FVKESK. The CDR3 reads CASSRNRVRYGYTF. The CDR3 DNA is TGTGCCAGCAGTCGCAACAGGGTTCGCTATGGCTACACCTTC.

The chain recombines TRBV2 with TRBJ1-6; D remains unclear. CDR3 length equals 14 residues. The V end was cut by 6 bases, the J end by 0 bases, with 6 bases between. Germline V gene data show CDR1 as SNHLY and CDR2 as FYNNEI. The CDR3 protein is CASSQSSYNSPLHF. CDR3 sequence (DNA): TGTGCCAGCAGCCAGAGCTCCTATAATTCACCCCTCCACTTT. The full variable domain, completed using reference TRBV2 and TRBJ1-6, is EPEVTQTPSHQVTQMGQEVILRCVPISNHLYFYWYRQILGQKVEFLVSFYNNEISEKSEIFDDQFSVERPDGSNFTLKIRSTKLEDSAMYFCASSQSSYNSPLHFGNGTRLTVT.

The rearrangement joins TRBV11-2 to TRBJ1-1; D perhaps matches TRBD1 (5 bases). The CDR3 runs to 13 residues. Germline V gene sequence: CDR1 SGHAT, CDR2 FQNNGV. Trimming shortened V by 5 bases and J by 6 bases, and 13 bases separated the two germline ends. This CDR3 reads CASSRGGYPEAFF. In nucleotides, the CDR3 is TGTGCCAGCAGCCGTGGGGGGTACCCTGAAGCTTTCTTT. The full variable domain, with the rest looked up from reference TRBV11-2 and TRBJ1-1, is EAGVAQSPRYKIIEKRQSVAFWCNPISGHATLYWYQQILGQGPKLLIQFQNNGVVDDSQLPKDRFSAERLKGVDSTLKIQPAKLEDSAVYLCASSRGGYPEAFFGQGTRLTVV.

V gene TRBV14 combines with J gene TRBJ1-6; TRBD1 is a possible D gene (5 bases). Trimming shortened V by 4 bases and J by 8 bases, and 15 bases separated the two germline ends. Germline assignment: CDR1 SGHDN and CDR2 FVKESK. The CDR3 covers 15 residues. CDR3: CASSLQGSIYSPLHF. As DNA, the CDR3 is TGTGCCAGCAGCCTCCAGGGATCGATCTATTCACCCCTCCACTTT.

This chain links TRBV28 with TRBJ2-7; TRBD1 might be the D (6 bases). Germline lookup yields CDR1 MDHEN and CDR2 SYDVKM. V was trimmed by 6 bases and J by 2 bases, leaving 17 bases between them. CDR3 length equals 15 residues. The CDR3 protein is CASRQTGTPTYEQYF. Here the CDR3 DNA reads TGTGCCAGCAGACAGACGGGGACACCGACCTACGAGCAGTACTTC.

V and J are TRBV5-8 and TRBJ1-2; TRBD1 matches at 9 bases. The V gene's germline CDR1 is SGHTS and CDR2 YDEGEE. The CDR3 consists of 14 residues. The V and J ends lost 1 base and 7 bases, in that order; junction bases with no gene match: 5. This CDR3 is CASSLSGTGFGYTF. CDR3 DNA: TGTGCCAGCAGCTTGTCCGGGACAGGGTTTGGCTACACCTTC.

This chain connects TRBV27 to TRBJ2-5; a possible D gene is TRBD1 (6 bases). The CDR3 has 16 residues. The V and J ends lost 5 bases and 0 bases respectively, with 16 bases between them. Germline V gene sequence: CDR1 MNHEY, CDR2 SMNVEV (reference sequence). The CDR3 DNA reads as TGTGCCAGCAGTCCTCGGCGTCGGACAGACCAAGAGACCCAGTACTTC. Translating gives CASSPRRRTDQETQYF.

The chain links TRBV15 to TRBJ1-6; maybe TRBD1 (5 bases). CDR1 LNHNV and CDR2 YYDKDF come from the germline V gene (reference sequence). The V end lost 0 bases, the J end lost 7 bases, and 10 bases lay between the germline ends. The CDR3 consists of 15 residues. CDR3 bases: TGTGCCACCAGCAGAGATGCGGCAGGGAATTCACCCCTCCACTTT. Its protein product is CATSRDAAGNSPLHF. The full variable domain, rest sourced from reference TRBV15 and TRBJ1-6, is DAMVIQNPRYQVTQFGKPVTLSCSQTLNHNVMYWYQQKSSQAPKLLFHYYDKDFNNEADTPDNFQSRRPNTSFCFLDIRSPGLGDTAMYLCATSRDAAGNSPLHFGNGTRLTVT.

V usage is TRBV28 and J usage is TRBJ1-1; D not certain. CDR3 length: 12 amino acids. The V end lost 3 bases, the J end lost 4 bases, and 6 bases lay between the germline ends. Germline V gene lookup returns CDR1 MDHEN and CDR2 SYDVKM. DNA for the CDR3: TGTGCCAGCAGTTTGCTCCTCACTGAAGCTTTCTTT. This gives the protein CASSLLLTEAFF.

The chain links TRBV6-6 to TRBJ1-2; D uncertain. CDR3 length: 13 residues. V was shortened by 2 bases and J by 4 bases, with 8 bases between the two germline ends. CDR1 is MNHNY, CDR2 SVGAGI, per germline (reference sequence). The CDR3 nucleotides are TGTGCCAGCAGTTACAAACACGGCTATGGCTACACCTTC. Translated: CASSYKHGYGYTF.

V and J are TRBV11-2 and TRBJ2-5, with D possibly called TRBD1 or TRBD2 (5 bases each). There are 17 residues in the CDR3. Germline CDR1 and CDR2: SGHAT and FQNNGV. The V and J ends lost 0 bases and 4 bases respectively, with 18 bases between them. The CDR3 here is CASSLDRGSSIRETQYF. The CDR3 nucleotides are TGTGCCAGCAGCTTAGATCGGGGCAGCTCGATCAGAGAGACCCAGTACTTC.

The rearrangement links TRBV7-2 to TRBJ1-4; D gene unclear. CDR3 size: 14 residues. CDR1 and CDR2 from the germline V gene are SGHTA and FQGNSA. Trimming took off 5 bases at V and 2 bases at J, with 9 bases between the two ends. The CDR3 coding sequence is TGTGCCAGCAGCAAAGGACCCACTAATGAAAAACTGTTTTTT. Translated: CASSKGPTNEKLFF.